These 20 T cell receptor beta chains came from one sample sequenced in a study of blood T cell repertoires in COVID-19. Sequenced by immunoSEQ multiplex PCR; TCRdb stores in-frame clones only, minus some. The sample lists some 210,000 clones, 89% occurring once. Sequencing used peripheral blood. These receptors originate from a man aged 60-69 years who had recovered from COVID-19.

The chain links TRBV19 to TRBJ2-1; 7 bases are shared with TRBD2. V shed 4 bases, J shed 0 bases, and the junction held 3 bases outside the gene matches. The CDR3 is 15 amino acids. Germline assignment: CDR1 LNHDA and CDR2 SQIVND (reference sequence). As DNA, the CDR3 is TGTGCCAGTAGTAGGGACTACAGCTCCTACAATGAGCAGTTCTTC. It specifies CASSRDYSSYNEQFF.

This chain connects TRBV7-2 to TRBJ1-1; 8 bases match TRBD1. The V and J ends lost 3 bases and 11 bases, in that order; junction bases with no gene match: 2. CDR1 and CDR2 (germline): SGHTA, FQGNSA. The CDR3 runs to 11 residues. The CDR3 region has the DNA TGTGCCAGCAGCTTTACAGGGGGTGCTTTCTTT. Translating gives CASSFTGGAFF.

The V and J genes are TRBV4-3 and TRBJ2-1, with 7 positions matching TRBD2. The CDR3 runs to 16 residues. Trimming took 0 bases from V and 7 from J; bases not matched to a gene: 9. CDR1 is LGHNA, CDR2 YSLEER, per germline. CDR3 coding DNA: TGCGCCAGCAGCCAAGAGCCCAGGGAGGGTGGGAATGAGCAGTTCTTC. It codes for CASSQEPREGGNEQFF.

The chain recombines TRBV7-2 with TRBJ2-3; 9 bases match TRBD2. This CDR3 has 17 residues. From germline, CDR1 is SGHTA and CDR2 FQGNSA. With V trimmed by 5 bases and J by 2 bases, 11 bases remained unmatched. CDR3 in amino acids: CASSMGGGRGSTDTQYF. The CDR3 DNA reads TGTGCCAGCAGCATGGGGGGCGGGAGGGGTTCCACAGATACGCAGTATTTT.

The V gene is TRBV7-2, the J gene TRBJ1-5; D gene uncertain. V was clipped by 1 base and J by 4 bases, with 14 bases between them. The CDR3 is 16 amino acids. The V gene's germline CDR1 is SGHTA and CDR2 FQGNSA. The CDR3: CASSLGGDPSNQPQHF. DNA for the CDR3: TGTGCCAGCAGCTTAGGGGGAGACCCTTCTAATCAGCCCCAGCATTTT.

The genes are TRBV3-1 (or the pseudogene TRBV3-2) and TRBJ2-1, with 9 positions matching TRBD1. Germline-derived CDR1 and CDR2 are LGHDT and YNNKEL (reference sequence). The V and J ends lost 0 bases and 3 bases, in that order; junction bases with no gene match: 6. The CDR3 is 17 residues long. CDR3 nucleotide sequence: TGTGCCAGCAGCCAAGAGGTTGGACAGGGGAACTACAATGAGCAGTTCTTC. Translated, it gives CASSQEVGQGNYNEQFF.

This chain connects TRBV28 to TRBJ1-1; D ambiguous. Trimming removed 3 bases from V and 0 bases from J, with 8 bases in between. Germline V lookup: CDR1 MDHEN, CDR2 SYDVKM. This CDR3 is 14 amino acids long. CDR3 protein: CASSLVSLNTEAFF. DNA for the CDR3: TGTGCCAGCAGTTTGGTCAGTTTGAACACTGAAGCTTTCTTT.

The gene calls are TRBV6-5 and TRBJ1-1; unclear D gene. There are 14 residues in the CDR3. Trimming took off 5 bases at V and 0 bases at J, with 10 bases between the two ends. The germline gives CDR1 MNHEY, CDR2 SVGAGI. CDR3 in amino acids: CASSRGLMNTEAFF. DNA of the CDR3: TGTGCCAGCAGTCGGGGTTTGATGAACACTGAAGCTTTCTTT.

The genes are TRBV21-1 and TRBJ2-3; no DNA check was done on the table's D call, TRBD2. TRBV21-1 is a recognized pseudogene. The CDR3 spans 16 residues. The CDR3 bases are TGTGCCAGCAGCAATAACGGGACTTCGAAGACAGATACGCAGTATTTT. Its protein product is CASSNNGTSKTDTQYF.

V is TRBV6-5 and J is TRBJ2-7, with TRBD2 matching over 10 bases. The CDR3 length is 15 residues. Looked up from germline, CDR1 is MNHEY and CDR2 is SVGAGI. The junction had 3 bases not matched to a gene; V was cut back by 2 bases and J by 2 bases. The CDR3 nucleotides are TGTGCCAGCAGTTACGTACTAGCGGGACCCTACGAGCAGTACTTC. It yields the protein CASSYVLAGPYEQYF.

The chain employs TRBV11-3 and TRBJ2-1; a weak D match, TRBD2 (6 bases). CDR1 SGHNT and CDR2 YENEEA come from the germline V gene. The CDR3 sequence is 17 residues long. Trimming left V 5 bases short and J 9 bases short, with 26 bases between. The chain's CDR3 is CASSESAGKGVRGEQFF. The CDR3 DNA reads as TGTGCCAGCAGCGAATCAGCGGGTAAAGGGGTTCGAGGTGAGCAGTTCTTC.

V is TRBV3-1 (or the pseudogene TRBV3-2) and J is TRBJ2-1; 9 bases are a match to TRBD2. CDR1 LGHDT and CDR2 YNNKEL come from the germline V gene (reference sequence). The ends lost 8 bases at V and 9 bases at J; junction bases unmatched: 14. The CDR3 runs to 15 residues. The CDR3 protein is CASSKEGGRVFEQFF. DNA of the CDR3: TGTGCCAGCTCAAAGGAGGGCGGGAGGGTGTTTGAGCAGTTCTTC.

The rearrangement links TRBV29-1 to TRBJ2-7, with D maybe TRBD2 (5 bases). Trimming took 2 bases from V and 5 from J, leaving 19 bases between them. The CDR3 runs to 15 residues. CDR1 and CDR2 from the germline V gene are SQVTM and ANQGSEA. The CDR3, as DNA: TGCAGCGTTGAATTAGGAGGTACTCAAAAGAACGAGCAGTACTTC. Encoded protein: CSVELGGTQKNEQYF.

This clone was seen once. This CDR3 is CASSSFSGGGYGYTF. DNA of the CDR3: TGTGCCAGCAGCTCTTTCTCAGGGGGCGGCTATGGCTACACCTTC. The chain couples TRBV5-4 to TRBJ1-2; TRBD1 matches at 8 bases. The germline V gene encodes CDR1 SGHNT and CDR2 YYREEE (reference sequence). This CDR3 region has 15 residues. With V trimmed by 3 bases and J by 4 bases, 8 bases remained unmatched.

The rearrangement links TRBV12-3 or TRBV12-4 to TRBJ2-7, with a tentative D call TRBD1 (5 bases). V lost 1 base and J lost 6, with 10 bases in between. The CDR3 extends over 13 amino acids. CDR3 region: CASSLGQLGEQYF. In nucleotides, the CDR3 is TGTGCCAGCAGTTTAGGACAGTTAGGCGAGCAGTACTTC.

The gene calls are TRBV3-1 (or the pseudogene TRBV3-2) and TRBJ2-1, with D possibly being TRBD2 (5 bases). CDR3 size: 14 residues. Germline CDR1 reads LGHDT; CDR2 reads YNNKEL (reference sequence). Deletions cut 5 bases from V and 5 bases from J, with 13 bases between. The CDR3 DNA reads TGTGCCAGCAGCTCAGGACTCGGCAACAATGAGCAGTTCTTC. Encoded protein: CASSSGLGNNEQFF.

The rearrangement joins TRBV9 to TRBJ1-4; no clear D. Germline V gives CDR1 SGDLS, CDR2 YYNGEE. Between the trimmed V and J ends, which lost 0 bases and 5 bases, there was a span of 11 bases. The CDR3 is 15 residues long. The CDR3 DNA is TGTGCCAGCAGCGTAGGTGTGGCGGCGAATGAAAAACTGTTTTTT. This sequence encodes CASSVGVAANEKLFF.

This clone was seen a single time. The V gene is TRBV20-1, the J gene TRBJ1-2, with a possible D match to TRBD1 (5 bases). The CDR3 runs 11 residues. The germline V gene encodes CDR1 DFQATT and CDR2 SNEGSKA (reference sequence). The CDR3 sequence is CTQAGTYGYTF. The CDR3 DNA reads as TGCACCCAAGCGGGGACCTATGGCTACACCTTC.

This clone was seen more than once but under ten times. The chain recombines TRBV6-4 with TRBJ1-2, with unresolved D. The length of the CDR3 is 10 residues. V was pared by 5 bases and J by 6 bases, with 4 bases between. Germline V gene lookup returns CDR1 MRHNA and CDR2 SNTAGT. In DNA, the CDR3 is TGTGCCAGCAGTCGAGATGGCTACACCTTC. Translation gives CASSRDGYTF.

Only one count was recorded for this clone. The chain combines TRBV5-1 with TRBJ1-2; TRBD1 matches at 8 bases. J was trimmed by 2 bases and V by 4 bases; bases with no gene match: 10. The CDR3 length is 16 residues. Germline-derived CDR1 and CDR2 are SGHRS and YFSETQ. CDR3 DNA: TGCGCCAGCAGCCCCTCAGCGCAGGGGGCGAACTATGGCTACACCTTC. Its protein is CASSPSAQGANYGYTF.